These T cell receptor beta chains were read from a single sample in a study of blood T cell repertoires in COVID-19. TCRdb's table, derived via immunoSEQ multiplex PCR, lists solely in-frame clones and lacks some. This table has about 240,000 clones, around 85% appearing once. The sequencing sample was made of peripheral blood. All receptors derive from a woman in her twenties or thirties who had recovered from COVID-19. Each CDR3 is given with its conserved first and last residue. The D gene is left open where the match is weak. Expanded clones get a size class; other rows say once, few or many, or leave the size out.

>TRBD2|TRBV7-2|TRBJ2-3|NA
TGTGCCAGCAGCCGCGGGGGGGCAGGAAATACGCAGTATTTT
CASSRGGAGNTQYF
>TRBD1|TRBV2|TRBJ1-5|NA
TGTGCCAGCAGAGATCCCGGGACAGGGGGCGATCAGCCCCAGCATTTT
CASRDPGTGGDQPQHF
>NA|TRBV7-9|TRBJ2-6|NA
TGTGCCAGCAGCTTAGTTAACATAGGGGGAAACTCTGGGGCCAACGTCCTGACTTTC
CASSLVNIGGNSGANVLTF
>NA|TRBV29-1|TRBJ2-7|once
TGCAGCGTAGGAGGGGGCAGCTCCTACGAGCAGTACTTC
CSVGGGSSYEQYF
>TRBD2|TRBV27|TRBJ2-5|once
TGTGCCAGCAGTCCGCGCCCGGGAGGGAGAGAGGAGACCCAGTACTTC
CASSPRPGGREETQYF
>NA|TRBV9|TRBJ1-2|NA
TGTGCCAGCAGCGTAGTAGCGGAGCCTTATGGCTACACCTTC
CASSVVAEPYGYTF
>TRBD2|TRBV6-4|TRBJ2-1|NA
TGTGCCAGCAGTGACGGGGGGGCCTACAATGAGCAGTTCTTC
CASSDGGAYNEQFF
>NA|TRBV6-6|TRBJ1-5|NA
TGTGCCAGCAGCATCTTAGGACCTCCGAGGGCGCCCCAGCATTTT
CASSILGPPRAPQHF
>NA|TRBV4-2|TRBJ2-3|NA
TGTGCCAGCAGCCAAGGTGGGGGCGAGCTCACAGATACGCAGTATTTT
CASSQGGGELTDTQYF
>TRBD1|TRBV6-1|TRBJ2-5|NA
TGTGCCAGCAGTGAAAGCCGGGACAGGGTAGGAGAGACCCAGTACTTC
CASSESRDRVGETQYF
>TRBD1|TRBV19|TRBJ2-7|few
TGTGCCAGTAGTATTAACGGACAGGGGCCCTACGAGCAGTACTTC
CASSINGQGPYEQYF
>NA|TRBV5-1|TRBJ2-5|once
TGCGCCAGCAGCTTGGCCGTGGGGGGAGAAGAAGAGACCCAGTACTTC
CASSLAVGGEEETQYF
>NA|TRBV5-6|TRBJ1-1|NA
TGTGCCAGCAGCAAAACACCTAACACTGAAGCTTTCTTT
CASSKTPNTEAFF
>NA|TRBV6-6|TRBJ1-5|NA
TGTGCCAGCAGTCCCGGGAGAGGCAGCAATCAGCCCCAGCATTTT
CASSPGRGSNQPQHF
>TRBD1|TRBV30|TRBJ1-5|NA
TGTGCCTGGAGCGGTACAGGGGGCGCGTTTTGGGGACAGCCCCAGCATTTT
CAWSGTGGAFWGQPQHF
>NA|TRBV9|TRBJ1-4|NA
TGTGCCAGCAGCTCAGCTAGGGGGGAAAAACTGTTTTTT
CASSSARGEKLFF
>TRBD1|TRBV18|TRBJ2-5|NA
TGTGCCAGCTCAGCGAGCACAGGGGGCCAAGAGACCCAGTACTTC
CASSASTGGQETQYF
>NA|TRBV9|TRBJ2-1|NA
TGTGCCAGCAGCGTAGGGAGGCCCTACGGCTACAATGAGCAGTTCTTC
CASSVGRPYGYNEQFF
>NA|TRBV12-3/TRBV12-4|TRBJ2-7|NA
TGTGCCAGCAGTCCGAGATCCTCCTACGAGCAGTACTTC
CASSPRSSYEQYF
>NA|TRBV9|TRBJ1-2|NA
TGTGCCAGCAGCGTAGGACAGGACTATGGCTACACCTTC
CASSVGQDYGYTF
>NA|TRBV4-1|TRBJ2-7|NA
TGCGCCAGCAGCCAAGAGGAGACTCCACTCGAGCAGTACTTC
CASSQEETPLEQYF
>NA|TRBV11-2|TRBJ1-3|NA
TGTGCCAGCAGCTCCCAGACAGGCTGGGGAAACACCATATATTTT
CASSSQTGWGNTIYF
>NA|TRBV5-1|TRBJ2-5|NA
TGCGCCAGCAGCTTGGAAAGTGGGGGCTTTGGGGAGACCCAGTACTTC
CASSLESGGFGETQYF
>TRBD1|TRBV2|TRBJ2-3|NA
TGTGCCAGCGACAACGGACAGGGGTTCACAGATACGCAGTATTTT
CASDNGQGFTDTQYF
>TRBD1|TRBV5-4|TRBJ1-1|NA
TGTGCCAGCACCCAAGGTGGGACAGCGAACACTGAAGCTTTCTTT
CASTQGGTANTEAFF
>NA|TRBV4-3|TRBJ1-5|NA
TGCGCCAGCAGCCAAGATTTTAACAATCAGCCCCAGCATTTT
CASSQDFNNQPQHF
>TRBD2|TRBV23-1|TRBJ2-1|NA
TGCGCCAGCAGCCTTCGCCCTCCGACTAGCGGGGGGGCCTACAATGAGCAGTTCTTC
CASSLRPPTSGGAYNEQFF
>NA|TRBV7-8|TRBJ2-3|NA
TGTGCCAGCAGCTTAGCGTCCATAGATACGCAGTATTTT
CASSLASIDTQYF
>NA|TRBV5-1|TRBJ1-6|few
TGCGCCAGCAGCTTGGCTCAGGGCGGCAATTCACCCCTCCACTTT
CASSLAQGGNSPLHF
>NA|TRBV30|TRBJ2-5|NA
TGTGCCTGGAGTGGAGGGAACCAAGAGACCCAGTACTTC
CAWSGGNQETQYF
>NA|TRBV4-1|TRBJ2-6|NA
TGCGCCAGCAGCCGTATTTTAGTCCTCCCAAGGGCCAACGTCCTGACTTTC
CASSRILVLPRANVLTF
>TRBD2|TRBV4-3|TRBJ2-1|NA
TGCGCCAGCAGCCAAGATGTCCCTAGCGGGGGGTACAATGAGCAGTTCTTC
CASSQDVPSGGYNEQFF
>NA|TRBV19|TRBJ1-2|NA
TGTGCCAGTAGTATAGATAGTTGGGCAGTGACTAACTATGGCTACACCTTC
CASSIDSWAVTNYGYTF
>NA|TRBV2|TRBJ1-4|NA
TGTGCCAGCAGTGAATATGGAGGGGAAGGTGAAAAACTGTTTTTT
CASSEYGGEGEKLFF
>NA|TRBV5-6|TRBJ2-1|NA
TGTGCCAGCAGCTTGGGTCAGGGCCCCTTTATAGCTTACAATGAGCAGTTCTTC
CASSLGQGPFIAYNEQFF
>TRBD2|TRBV18|TRBJ2-1|NA
TGTGCCAGCTCACCACCAGTTTGGGCTAGCGGGGGGACCATCTCCTACAATGAGCAGTTCTTC
CASSPPVWASGGTISYNEQFF